The T cell receptor beta chain described here comes from a study of blood T cell repertoires in COVID-19. About the research overall: Acute-phase and convalescent COVID-19 samples originated in the United States, Italy and Spain. PBMCs, B-cell-depleted T cells, or T cells were the source of the cDNA or gDNA that made up the material.

Original methodology: How many nucleated cells were present was estimated from reference gene primer amplification. Profiled with immunoSEQ multiplex PCR; TCRdb holds only in-frame clones, not every one. V, J and clone size derive from that table, while D and trimming were established from the DNA sequence. In the table there are roughly 230,000 clones, approximately 89% of which are singletons. In germline, CDR1 is SEHNR, CDR2 FQNEAQ (reference sequence). The CDR3 has 15 amino acids. Trimming removed 6 bases at V and 8 bases at J, with 20 bases between. The sample comprised peripheral blood. The rearrangement uses TRBV7-9 and TRBJ1-3; tentatively, D is TRBD1 (5 bases). The clonotype originates from a woman aged 40 to 50 who had recovered from COVID-19. CDR3 DNA sequence: TGTGCCAGCAGACAACAGGCAGGGCCGTACTACACCATATATTTT. Encoded protein: CASRQQAGPYYTIYF.